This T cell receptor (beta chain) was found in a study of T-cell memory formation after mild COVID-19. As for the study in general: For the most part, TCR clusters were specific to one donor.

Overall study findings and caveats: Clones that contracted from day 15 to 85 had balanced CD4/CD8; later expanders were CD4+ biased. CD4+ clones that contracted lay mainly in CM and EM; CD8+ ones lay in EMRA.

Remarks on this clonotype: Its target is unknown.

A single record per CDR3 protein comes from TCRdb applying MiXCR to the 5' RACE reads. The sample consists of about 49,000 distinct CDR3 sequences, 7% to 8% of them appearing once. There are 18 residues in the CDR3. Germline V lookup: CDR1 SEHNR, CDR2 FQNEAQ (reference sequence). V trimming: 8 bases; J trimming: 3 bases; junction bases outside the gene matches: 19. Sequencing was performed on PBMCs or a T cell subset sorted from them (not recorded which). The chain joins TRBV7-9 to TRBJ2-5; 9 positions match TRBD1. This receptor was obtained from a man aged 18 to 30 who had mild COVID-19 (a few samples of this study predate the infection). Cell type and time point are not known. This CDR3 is CASGSWRNTGGPKETQYF. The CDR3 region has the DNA TGTGCCAGCGGGTCATGGCGGAACACAGGGGGCCCCAAAGAGACCCAGTACTTC.